The clone carrying this T cell receptor beta chain was found many times. What it recognizes is unknown. Libraries of bulk TCR were made by previously described methods (with listed TCR primers). TCRdb called the PCR reads again in MiXCR, with one record for every CDR3 protein. Counted here are roughly 97,000 distinct CDR3 sequences, 24% occurring once; the ten biggest clones make up around 0.92%. The sample belongs to a study of molecular identifiers for immune sequencing clone quantification. Whole-study results and caveats: Sharing of a barcode by identical TCR molecules could cause highly expanded clone sizes to be underestimated. In CMV-specific effectors, clones above 20 copies held over 98% of molecules; naive, under 1%.

CDR1 and CDR2 from the germline V gene are GTSNPN and SVGIG (reference sequence). The CDR3 is made up of 18 amino acids. V dropped 4 bases and J dropped 0 bases, with 23 bases sitting between them. Naive CD8 T cells were FACS-sorted by CD8+CD4-CCR7+CD45RA+ markers. Sequenced: naive CD8+ T cells from blood, with Jurkat cell RNA spiked in. Noted subset: FACS-sorted CD8+CD4-CCR7+CD45RA+ naive T cells. This chain uses TRBV30 with TRBJ2-3; tentatively, D is TRBD2 (6 bases). The receptor's source is a human donor in good health. Some libraries in this study had Jurkat cell RNA spiked in. The CDR3 is CAWKRGVAALSSTDTQYF. The DNA of the CDR3 is TGTGCCTGGAAGAGGGGAGTAGCGGCGTTATCTAGCACAGATACGCAGTATTTT.